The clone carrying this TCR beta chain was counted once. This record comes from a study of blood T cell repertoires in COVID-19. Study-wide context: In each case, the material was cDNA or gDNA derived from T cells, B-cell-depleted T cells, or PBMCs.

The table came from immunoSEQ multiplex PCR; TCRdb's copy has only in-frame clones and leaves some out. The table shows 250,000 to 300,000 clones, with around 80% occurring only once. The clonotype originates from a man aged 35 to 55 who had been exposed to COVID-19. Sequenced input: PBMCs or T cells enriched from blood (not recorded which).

The DNA of the CDR3 is TGTGCCAGCAGCTCAGGGGTTCGGGAGCAGTTCTTC. This encodes CASSSGVREQFF. V gene TRBV5-6 combines with J gene TRBJ2-1, with D possibly being TRBD1 (6 bases). CDR1 is SGHDT and CDR2 is YYEEEE in the germline V gene. V dropped 3 bases and J dropped 10 bases, with 11 bases sitting between them. The CDR3 has 12 amino acids.